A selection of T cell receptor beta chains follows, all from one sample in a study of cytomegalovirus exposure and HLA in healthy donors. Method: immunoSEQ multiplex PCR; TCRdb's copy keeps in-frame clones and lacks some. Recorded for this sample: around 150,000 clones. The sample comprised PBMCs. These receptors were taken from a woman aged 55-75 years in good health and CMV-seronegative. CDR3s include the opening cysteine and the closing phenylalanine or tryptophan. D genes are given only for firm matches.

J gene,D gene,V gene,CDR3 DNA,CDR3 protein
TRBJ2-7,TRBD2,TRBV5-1,TGCGCCAGCAGCAAGGGGACTAGCGGGGTCTACGAGCAGTACTTC,CASSKGTSGVYEQYF
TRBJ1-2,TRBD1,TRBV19,TGTGCCAGTAGTTCCGACCGACAGGGGGCAGCGGGGAACTATGGCTACACCTTC,CASSSDRQGAAGNYGYTF
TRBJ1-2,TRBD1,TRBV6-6,TGTGCCAGCAGTTACGACAGGGGTCAGCGAGGCTACACCTTC,CASSYDRGQRGYTF
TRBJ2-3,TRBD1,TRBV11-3,TGTGCCAGCAGCGCGGGACAGGGGGCAGGAGATACGCAGTATTTT,CASSAGQGAGDTQYF
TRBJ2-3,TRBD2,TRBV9,TGTGCCAGCAGCCGAGGGACTAGCGGATACACAGATACGCAGTATTTT,CASSRGTSGYTDTQYF
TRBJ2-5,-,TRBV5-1,TGCGCCAGCAGCTTGACGGGCAGGACTTTGCAAGAGACCCAGTACTTC,CASSLTGRTLQETQYF
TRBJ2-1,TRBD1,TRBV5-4,TGTGCCAGCAGCCAGGGACAGGGGGCGAGGGAGCAGTTCTTC,CASSQGQGAREQFF
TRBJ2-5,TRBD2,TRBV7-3,TGTGCCAGCAGCTTGGCGGGCGGGAGGGAGACCCAGTACTTC,CASSLAGGRETQYF
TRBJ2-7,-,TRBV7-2,TGTGCCAGCAGCTTAGCTTATCCGGGGGGCGCCTACTCCTACGAGCAGTACTTC,CASSLAYPGGAYSYEQYF
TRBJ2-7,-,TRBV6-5,TGTGCCAGCAGTTACTCGGGACATCAAGGACATTTCGAGCAGTACTTC,CASSYSGHQGHFEQYF
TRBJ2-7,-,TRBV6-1,TGTGCCAGCAGTGAAGATGTAAGTCCCCTACCCTACGAGCAGTACTTC,CASSEDVSPLPYEQYF
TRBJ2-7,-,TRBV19,TGTGCCAGTAGTAGGACAGAGGGATACGAGCAGTACTTC,CASSRTEGYEQYF
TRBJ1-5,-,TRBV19,TGTGCCAGTAGTTGGGACATCAATCAGCCCCAGCATTTT,CASSWDINQPQHF
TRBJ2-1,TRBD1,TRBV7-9,TGTGCCAGCAGCTTATACCGGGACAGGGTGTACAATGAGCAGTTCTTC,CASSLYRDRVYNEQFF
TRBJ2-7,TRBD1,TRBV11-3,TGTGCCAGCAGCTTACATCCGGGACAGCCGTCCTACGAGCAGTACTTC,CASSLHPGQPSYEQYF
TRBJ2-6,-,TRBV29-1,TGCAGCGCACAGGGCTTGTTCTCTGGGGCCAACGTCCTGACTTTC,CSAQGLFSGANVLTF
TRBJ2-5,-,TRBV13,TGTGCCAGCAGCCCCGATAGTTCGATAGAGACCCAGTACTTC,CASSPDSSIETQYF
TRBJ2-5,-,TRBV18,TGTGCCAGCTCAGCCGGGACACTGCAAGAGACCCAGTACTTC,CASSAGTLQETQYF
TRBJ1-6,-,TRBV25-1,TGTGCCAGCAGTGAATCGGGGGTGTTCCACTTT,CASSESGVFHF
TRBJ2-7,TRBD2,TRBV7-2,TGTGCCAGCAGCGTCCGGACTAGCGGGGGGGCCTACGAGCAGTACTTC,CASSVRTSGGAYEQYF
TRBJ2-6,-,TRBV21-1,TGTGCCAGCAGCAAACGGGGGGCCAGCTCTGGGGCCAACGTCCTGACTTTC,CASSKRGASSGANVLTF
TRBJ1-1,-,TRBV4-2,TGTGCCAGCAGCCAAGATACAGATGAAGCTTTCTTT,CASSQDTDEAFF
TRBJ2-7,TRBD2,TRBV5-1,TGCGCCAGCAGCGAATGGGGAGGGGAGCCCTACGAGCAGTACTTC,CASSEWGGEPYEQYF
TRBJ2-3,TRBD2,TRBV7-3,TGTGCCAGCAGCTTAGGGTTCGGGGGGGGATCCGATACGCAGTATTTT,CASSLGFGGGSDTQYF
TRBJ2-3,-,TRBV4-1,TGCGCCAGCAGCCCCGGGATCTACACAGATACGCAGTATTTT,CASSPGIYTDTQYF
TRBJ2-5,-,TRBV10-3,TGTGCCATCAGCGAGAATCCGGAGACCCAGTACTTC,CAISENPETQYF
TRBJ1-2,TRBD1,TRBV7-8,TGTGCCAGCAGCCCTTGGCGACGCGGACAGGGTCCCCTACCTTTGTATGGCTACACCTTC,CASSPWRRGQGPLPLYGYTF
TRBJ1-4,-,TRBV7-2,TGTGCCAGCAGCTACACAGGGCTCAATGAAAAACTGTTTTTT,CASSYTGLNEKLFF
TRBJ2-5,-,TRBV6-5,TGTGCCAGCAGCCCTGGGGGGGAGACCCAGTACTTC,CASSPGGETQYF
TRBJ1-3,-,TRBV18,TGTGCCAGCTCACCAGGAGGGCAGGGCTCTGGAAACACCATATATTTT,CASSPGGQGSGNTIYF
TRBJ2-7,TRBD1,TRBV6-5,TGTGCCAGCAGGAGACAGGGCGAGCAGTACTTC,CASRRQGEQYF
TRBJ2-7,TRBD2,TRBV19,TGTGCCAGTAGTATAGCGGCGCGGGAGGGCATCTACGAGCAGTACTTC,CASSIAAREGIYEQYF
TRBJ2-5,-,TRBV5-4,TGTGCCAGCAGCCCCCGGATAGGGGGGACCCAGTACTTC,CASSPRIGGTQYF
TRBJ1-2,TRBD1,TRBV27,TGTGCCAGCAGTGCCTACAGGGGGGGCTACACCTTC,CASSAYRGGYTF
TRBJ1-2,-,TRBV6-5,TGTGCCAGCAGCCTAAAGATTAACTATGGCTACACCTTC,CASSLKINYGYTF
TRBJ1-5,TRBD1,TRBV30,TGTGCCTGGAGGGGACAGAGTAATCAGCCCCAGCATTTT,CAWRGQSNQPQHF
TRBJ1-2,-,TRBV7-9,TGTGCCAGCAGCTTCCAGGGAATGCCCTATGGCTACACCTTC,CASSFQGMPYGYTF
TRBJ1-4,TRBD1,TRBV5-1,TGCGCCAGCAGCCCAAAGGGACAGGGAATGACAACTAATGAAAAACTGTTTTTT,CASSPKGQGMTTNEKLFF
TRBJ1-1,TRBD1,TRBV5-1,TGCGCCAGCAGCTTGGGGGCAGGGGGCCCCAACACTGAAGCTTTCTTT,CASSLGAGGPNTEAFF
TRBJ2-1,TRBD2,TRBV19,TGTGCCAGTAACCCTTGGACTAGCGGGGGGGCCAGGAATGAGCAGTTCTTC,CASNPWTSGGARNEQFF
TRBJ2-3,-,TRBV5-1,TGCGCCAGCAGCTTGGGGGGGCGGGCTAGCACAGATACGCAGTATTTT,CASSLGGRASTDTQYF